This TCR beta chain was found in a study of T cell responses to AZD1222 COVID-19 vaccine. Germline V gene lookup returns CDR1 KGHDR and CDR2 SFDVKD. V trimming: 4 bases; J trimming: 3 bases; junction bases outside the gene matches: 7. The CDR3 is 16 amino acids. Using immunoSEQ multiplex PCR, the repertoire was profiled, and TCRdb retains in-frame clones only, with some absent. The sample carries 90,000 to 150,000 clones, 80% to 90% recorded once. This receptor was taken from an adult in good health. Sequenced material: peripheral blood, taken on day 0 of AZD1222 vaccination. J is TRBJ2-1 and V is TRBV24-1; 8 nucleotides align to TRBD2. The CDR3 reads CATSDRSGSIYNEQFF. The CDR3 DNA follows: TGTGCCACCAGTGACCGGAGCGGGAGCATCTACAATGAGCAGTTCTTC.